Each of the 14 T cell receptor beta chains below was sequenced from the same sample in a study of CD8+ T cells in alopecia areata. Reverse transcribed after extraction, RNA yielded cDNA as the sequencing template. Sequenced by immunoSEQ multiplex PCR; TCRdb stores in-frame clones only, minus some. The table has roughly 190,000 clones, 50% to 60% seen once. Indicated treatment: oral pan-JAK inhibitor, 5-10 mg twice daily. This material consisted of CD4+ T cells sorted from blood, taken at week 4, from a patient treated with tofacitinib. All receptors come from a human donor with alopecia areata.

This chain uses TRBV10-3 with TRBJ2-1, with D uncertain. The CDR3 runs to 11 residues. Per germline, CDR1 ENHRY and CDR2 SYGVKD. V was trimmed by 2 bases and J by 11 bases, leaving 7 bases between them. The CDR3 region is CAISERNQQFF. The CDR3 DNA sequence: TGTGCCATCAGTGAGCGGAATCAGCAGTTCTTC.

This clone was observed a few times. V gene TRBV5-1 combines with J gene TRBJ2-3, with D tentatively TRBD2 (5 bases). Germline CDR1 SGHRS, CDR2 YFSETQ. Trimming removed 2 bases at V and 8 bases at J, with 12 bases between. The CDR3 runs to 13 residues. CDR3 sequence reads: CASSFDRRSTQYF. The CDR3 DNA sequence: TGCGCCAGCAGCTTCGACCGGAGGAGTACGCAGTATTTT.

The genes are TRBV4-2 and TRBJ2-3; D perhaps matches TRBD1 (5 bases). Trimming left V 4 bases short and J 1 base short, with 12 bases between. This CDR3 contains 15 residues. Germline CDR1 reads LGHNA; CDR2 reads YNFKEQ. CDR3: CASSLTTDGTDTQYF. The DNA of the CDR3 is TGTGCCAGCAGCCTAACGACAGACGGCACAGATACGCAGTATTTT.

This clone was picked up one time. CDR3 amino acids: CASSIDGKGEYF. In DNA, the CDR3 is TGTGCCAGTAGTATAGATGGAAAGGGAGAGTACTTC. The chain couples TRBV19 to TRBJ2-5, with TRBD2 as a possible D gene (5 bases). V was cut by 0 bases and J by 12 bases, with 11 bases left in between. The CDR3 is 12 residues long. Germline V CDR1 and CDR2: LNHDA, SQIVND (reference sequence).

This clone was seen a handful of times. The CDR3 sequence: CASSLEGQGETQYF. CDR3 nucleotides: TGTGCCAGCAGCTTGGAGGGGCAGGGAGAGACCCAGTACTTC. The chain employs TRBV7-9 and TRBJ2-5; perhaps TRBD2 as D (6 bases). This CDR3 has 14 residues. CDR1 and CDR2 from the germline V gene are SEHNR and FQNEAQ (reference sequence). The germline V and J ends were trimmed by 3 bases and 4 bases, with 12 bases remaining between them.

This clone was counted between two and nine times. This same CDR3 is encoded by further DNA sequences in the sample. The CDR3 loop reads CSVEGGTDTQYF. Written as DNA, the CDR3 is TGCAGCGTTGAAGGGGGCACAGATACGCAGTATTTT. This chain links TRBV29-1 with TRBJ2-3; no clear D. V dropped 1 base and J dropped 1 base, with 3 bases sitting between them. CDR1 and CDR2 from the germline V gene are SQVTM and ANQGSEA. The CDR3 runs 12 residues.

This clone was seen more than once but under ten times. The chain combines TRBV30 with TRBJ1-3; D is unclear. CDR3 length: 12 residues. Trimming stripped 3 bases from V and 4 bases from J, with 7 bases between. Germline V gene sequence: CDR1 GTSNPN, CDR2 SVGIG (reference sequence). The CDR3 is CAWSYGGNTIYF. The CDR3 DNA follows: TGTGCCTGGAGCTACGGGGGAAACACCATATATTTT.

This chain joins TRBV5-8 and TRBJ2-5, with TRBD2 matching over 7 bases. V shed 1 base, J shed 6 bases, and the junction held 18 bases outside the gene matches. The CDR3 runs 18 residues. Germline V gene sequence: CDR1 SGHTS, CDR2 YDEGEE. DNA for the CDR3: TGTGCCAGCAGCTTGTACCCCACTGAGCGGGAAGGGATAAAGACCCAGTACTTC. It yields the protein CASSLYPTEREGIKTQYF.

The chain couples TRBV6-5 to TRBJ2-1, with TRBD2 matching 15 bases. V shed 6 bases, J shed 10 bases, and the junction held 4 bases outside the gene matches. The CDR3 has 14 amino acids. In germline, CDR1 is MNHEY, CDR2 SVGAGI. CDR3 coding DNA: TGTGCCAGCAGGGAGGGACTAGCGGGGGGAGAGCAGTTCTTC. Translating it yields CASREGLAGGEQFF.

This sequence joins TRBV30 and TRBJ1-2; D possibly corresponds to TRBD1 (6 bases). The CDR3 has 14 residues. Germline CDR1 GTSNPN, CDR2 SVGIG (reference sequence). V gave up 4 bases and J gave up 3 bases, with 15 bases separating them. CDR3 protein: CAWNRAPEDYGYTF. DNA of the CDR3: TGTGCCTGGAACAGGGCCCCCGAAGACTATGGCTACACCTTC. Based on the CDR3 plus reference TRBV30 and TRBJ1-2, the full variable domain is SQTIHQWPATLVQPVGSPLSLECTVEGTSNPNLYWYRQAAGRGLQLLFYSVGIGQISSEVPQNLSASRPQDRQFILSSKKLLLSDSGFYLCAWNRAPEDYGYTFGSGTRLTVV.

J is TRBJ2-7 and V is TRBV15; 8 bases align to TRBD1. CDR1 is LNHNV and CDR2 is YYDKDF in the germline V gene (reference sequence). V lost 3 bases to trimming and J lost 2 bases; unmatched junction nucleotides: 3. This CDR3 region has 14 residues. CDR3 residues: CATSRDRAAYEQYF. The DNA of the CDR3 is TGTGCCACCAGCAGGGACAGGGCCGCCTACGAGCAGTACTTC.

This clone was recorded once. V is TRBV15 and J is TRBJ2-1; the match to TRBD2 covers 9 bases. The V gene end was trimmed by 1 base and the J gene end by 7 bases; junction bases not matched to a gene: 8. This CDR3 has 16 residues. In germline, CDR1 is LNHNV, CDR2 YYDKDF (reference sequence). The CDR3 is CATSRVYGGRGNEQFF. The CDR3 DNA is TGTGCCACCAGCAGAGTGTATGGCGGGAGGGGGAATGAGCAGTTCTTC.

The genes are TRBV11-2 and TRBJ2-7, with D possibly being TRBD1 (6 bases). Trimming stripped 3 bases from V and 1 base from J, with 10 bases between. This CDR3 contains 14 residues. The germline gives CDR1 SGHAT, CDR2 FQNNGV. CDR3 coding DNA: TGTGCCAGCAGCTTGGTGAGGGGGTCCTACGAGCAGTACTTC. Translated: CASSLVRGSYEQYF. The full variable domain, completed using reference TRBV11-2 and TRBJ2-7, is EAGVAQSPRYKIIEKRQSVAFWCNPISGHATLYWYQQILGQGPKLLIQFQNNGVVDDSQLPKDRFSAERLKGVDSTLKIQPAKLEDSAVYLCASSLVRGSYEQYFGPGTRLTVT.

The chain combines TRBV30 with TRBJ2-1, with D perhaps matching TRBD1 or TRBD2 (5 bases each). The ends were cut back, 3 bases at V and 0 bases at J, with 12 bases in the middle. Germline CDR1 GTSNPN, CDR2 SVGIG (reference sequence). This CDR3 spans 15 amino acids. The CDR3 sequence: CAWSAGTSSYNEQFF. Here the CDR3 DNA reads TGTGCCTGGAGCGCCGGGACGAGCTCCTACAATGAGCAGTTCTTC.